The entry below describes one TCR beta chain. This receptor's antigen is unknown. No qualities accompany the bases; no much larger clone lies one base away. The CDR3 starts with the cysteine, ends with the phenylalanine, and has 16 residues. The CDR3 DNA has 48 bases and is translated from base 1. V drops 0 bases and J drops 0 bases, leaving 10 bases in between. Per the germline V gene, SGHRS is the CDR1 and YFSETQ is the CDR2. This sample stems from a study of blood T cell repertoires in COVID-19 (dated by TCRdb to about 2020). Looking at the study overall: Samples covering the acute and convalescent phases of COVID-19 were provided by collaborators in the United States, Italy and Spain. The dataset comprised deeply sampled blood TCRbeta repertoires from subjects exposed to, actively infected with, or recovered from COVID-19. HLA class I and class II types, where available, came from metadata supplied by the sample provider rather than from assay-based typing. A freely available public database, intended as a resource for researchers studying the immune response to SARS-CoV-2, is where the repertoires were released. The material from the prospective study consisted of cDNA or gDNA derived from T cells, B-cell-depleted T cells, or PBMCs. A de-identified subject ID, COVID-19 status, age in years and sex were almost always included in the sample metadata. Samples came from the ongoing ImmuneRACE study (first 160 participants) plus 1,254 subjects from 6 global collaborators. Overall study outcomes, separate from this receptor: The quantity of clinical and demographic metadata differed by source and by participant and was supplied without curation.

TCRbeta CDR3 regions were amplified from genomic DNA using the immunoSEQ Assay, a bias-controlled multiplex PCR. Concerning the study's data processing: Within the assay, amplification of reference gene primers was used to estimate how many nucleated cells each sample contained. Sequence reads were collapsed and filtered to measure the absolute abundance of every unique TCRbeta CDR3 rearrangement. Productive Simpson clonality was computed per sample as the square root of Simpson's diversity index over productive rearrangements. The table comes from immuneACCESS by way of TCRdb, which keeps in-frame sequences with V and J called. Part of the clones is missing from these tables; in studies checked, under half for an unresolved V gene and the rest for unknown reasons. V, J and clone size are those of that table, while D and trimming were read from the DNA. The sample profile shows roughly 380,000 clones; more than 75% of them were found once. The top ten clones comprise roughly 1.2% of the sample.

Each collaborating institution followed its own protocols to collect whole blood in K2EDTA tubes. For TCRbeta analysis, collaborators shipped samples in one of three forms: frozen whole blood, isolated PBMCs, or DNA extracted from either of those sample types. Sequences were obtained from peripheral blood. The receptor chain draws on TRBV5-1 and TRBJ1-3; 5 matching bases give a weak D call of TRBD1. The sequence was collected from a human donor with acute or convalescent COVID-19. The donor label of this sample is uncertain. The CDR3 amino acid sequence is: CASSLGDSISGNTIYF. The DNA sequence reads TGCGCCAGCAGCTTGGGAGACAGCATCTCTGGAAACACCATATATTTT.